The clone carrying this T cell receptor (beta chain) has a count of ten or more. Its antigen is unidentified. The CDR3 is 12 residues long. Germline values: CDR1 DFQATT, CDR2 SNEGSKA (reference sequence). Trimming left V 5 bases short and J 5 bases short, with 10 bases between. Each sample had at least 6 million PBMCs isolated. Sample-barcoded 5' priming and a J-beta primer mix drove a second PCR of roughly 7 to 11 cycles. TCRdb passed the 5' RACE reads through MiXCR, listing each CDR3 protein once. The sample consists of hundreds of thousands of distinct CDR3 sequences, less than 40% of them appearing once. The sample originates from a study of blood T cells in healthy people across ages. General study points: CMV status of donors was not determined, possibly confounding expanded clonotype changes. While age rose, TCR beta diversity per million T cells dropped in a roughly linear way.

The clonotype comes from a woman aged 80 or over in good health. The chain is built from TRBV20-1 and TRBJ1-5; the D gene is possibly TRBD1 (5 bases). The sequencing sample was made of blood. CDR3 amino acids: CSAETVDQPQHF. CDR3 coding DNA: TGCAGTGCTGAGACAGTAGATCAGCCCCAGCATTTT.